This T cell receptor beta chain comes out of a study of CD8 T cells in Susac syndrome. The germline V gene encodes CDR1 MNHEY and CDR2 SMNVEV (reference sequence). The ends lost 5 bases at V and 8 bases at J; junction bases unmatched: 12. The CDR3 consists of 15 residues. The RNA, about 0.45 to 1 ug, was put through reverse transcription using random hexamers. TCRdb used MiXCR to reprocess the immunoSEQ multiplex PCR reads, holding one entry per CDR3 protein. Altogether roughly 200,000 distinct CDR3 sequences are present, approximately 96% being singletons, with the ten largest covering approximately 0.09%. Sequencing targeted TCR beta in blood CD8+ and CD4+ T cells. Bulk CD8+ and CD4+ cells came from magnetic negative isolation; CD8+ TEMRA by FACS.

The TCR originated in a human donor with multiple sclerosis. Sequenced sample: CD4+ T cells from PBMCs. This chain connects TRBV27 to TRBJ1-2; the match to TRBD1 covers 9 bases. As DNA, the CDR3 is TGTGCCAGCAGTATTACCGGGACAGGGAATAGGGGCTACACCTTC. Translated, it gives CASSITGTGNRGYTF.